This T cell receptor (beta chain) was captured by sequencing in a study of T cell repertoires in cytomegalovirus infection. TCRdb called the reads again in MiXCR, with one record for every CDR3 protein. The sample carries a few hundred thousand distinct CDR3 sequences, about 13% recorded once. Study-level results: The study found HLA-C-restricted CMV-specific TCR beta clonotypes dominating the ex vivo response.

This clonotype appeared a few times. Its antigen is unidentified. The germline gives CDR1 SGHNT, CDR2 YENEEA. Trimming took off 4 bases at V and 1 base at J, with 7 bases between the two ends. The CDR3 consists of 14 residues. Sample: PBMCs. The chain links TRBV11-3 to TRBJ2-2; D perhaps matches TRBD1 (5 bases). The receptor was derived from a human donor in good health (CMV status not recorded). Some clones in this sample may be carry-over from other donors' samples. The CDR3 spells CASSSQGNTGELFF. The CDR3 nucleotides read TGTGCCAGCAGCTCCCAGGGGAACACCGGGGAGCTGTTTTTT.